These T cell receptor beta chains were read from a single sample in a study of beta chain features in type 1 diabetes. Clones were sequenced by immunoSEQ multiplex PCR, and TCRdb holds only the in-frame ones, with some missing. Counted here are over 120,000 clones, around 8.7% occurring once; the ten biggest clones make up about 0.61%. The sequencing sample was made of central memory CD4+ T cells from blood. Receptors originate from a young man in good health. Each CDR3 is given with its conserved first and last residue. Each record gives: CDR3 length, V gene, clone size, D gene, J gene, CDR3 protein, CDR3 DNA. The D gene is left open where the match is weak. Where a row states a size, it is once, few, many or the class of an expanded clone; other rows omit it.

17,TRBV15,few,TRBD1,TRBJ2-6,CATSRGYQGAGANVLTF,TGTGCCACCAGCAGAGGATACCAGGGGGCTGGGGCCAACGTCCTGACTTTC
10,TRBV20-1,NA,NA,TRBJ2-3,CSVSADTQYF,TGCAGTGTCTCCGCAGATACGCAGTATTTT
12,TRBV7-9,once,NA,TRBJ2-7,CASSPTRQEQYF,TGTGCCAGCAGCCCGACTAGGCAAGAGCAGTACTTC
14,TRBV7-2,few,TRBD1,TRBJ1-2,CASSSRDRGSGYTF,TGTGCCAGCAGCTCGAGGGACAGGGGCTCTGGCTACACCTTC
20,TRBV4-2,NA,NA,TRBJ2-4,CASSQENRPTGDLAKNIQYF,TGTGCCAGCAGCCAAGAGAATCGACCAACAGGAGATTTAGCCAAAAACATTCAGTACTTC
13,TRBV5-1,few,NA,TRBJ2-4,CASSSSLVDIQYF,TGCGCCAGCAGCTCCTCGCTAGTTGACATTCAGTACTTC
11,TRBV20-1,few,NA,TRBJ1-2,CSGAGDYGYTF,TGCAGTGGGGCGGGAGACTATGGCTACACCTTC
14,TRBV7-9,few,TRBD1,TRBJ2-1,CASSPGGPYDEQFF,TGTGCCAGCAGCCCAGGGGGCCCTTACGATGAGCAGTTCTTC
15,TRBV7-2,NA,NA,TRBJ2-7,CASSPRGDGTYEQYF,TGTGCCAGCAGCCCTCGCGGGGACGGAACCTACGAGCAGTACTTC
16,TRBV2,few,TRBD1,TRBJ1-2,CASSAGQGVLLGGYTF,TGTGCCAGCAGTGCGGGACAGGGTGTGCTTCTTGGTGGCTACACCTTC
12,TRBV11-2,few,NA,TRBJ2-7,CASSLLVSWPYF,TGTGCCAGCAGCTTATTGGTGTCTTGGCCGTACTTC
14,TRBV11-2,few,TRBD1,TRBJ2-1,CASSLSTGKGEQFF,TGTGCCAGCAGCCTGTCGACAGGGAAAGGAGAGCAGTTCTTC
15,TRBV4-2,NA,NA,TRBJ2-2,CASSLDNANTGELFF,TGTGCCAGCAGCCTCGACAACGCGAACACCGGGGAGCTGTTTTTT
16,TRBV4-2,NA,NA,TRBJ1-1,CASSQGGGDVYTEAFF,TGTGCCAGCAGCCAAGGGGGGGGCGATGTGTACACTGAAGCTTTCTTT
16,TRBV5-1,NA,NA,TRBJ2-5,CASSPNGGGGQETQYF,TGCGCCAGCAGCCCAAACGGGGGTGGAGGCCAAGAGACCCAGTACTTC
15,TRBV11-2,NA,TRBD1,TRBJ2-7,CASSFPGTAPYEQYF,TGTGCCAGCAGCTTCCCTGGGACAGCGCCCTACGAGCAGTACTTC
14,TRBV19,NA,NA,TRBJ1-2,CASSMEGRGYGYTF,TGTGCCAGTAGTATGGAGGGGCGCGGTTATGGCTACACCTTC
13,TRBV28,few,NA,TRBJ2-3,CATLRGSTDTQYF,TGTGCCACCCTGAGGGGGAGCACAGATACGCAGTATTTT
15,TRBV4-1,few,NA,TRBJ2-7,CASSQGDSGTTEQYF,TGCGCCAGCAGCCAAGGAGATTCCGGGACAACCGAGCAGTACTTC
13,TRBV4-3,few,NA,TRBJ2-7,CASSFRDTGEQYF,TGCGCCAGCAGCTTCCGGGACACAGGGGAGCAGTACTTC
14,TRBV4-1,many,NA,TRBJ2-1,CASSQPLGDNEQFF,TGCGCCAGCAGCCAACCGCTAGGGGACAATGAGCAGTTCTTC
15,TRBV2,NA,NA,TRBJ1-2,CASSEFSGEGHGYTF,TGTGCCAGCAGTGAATTCTCCGGGGAGGGGCATGGCTACACCTTC
13,TRBV4-2,few,TRBD1,TRBJ1-2,CASSPGTGSGYTF,TGTGCCAGCAGCCCCGGGACAGGGAGTGGCTACACCTTC
17,TRBV7-2,few,TRBD2,TRBJ2-1,CASSLRGAGGIYNEQFF,TGTGCCAGCAGCTTACGCGGGGCGGGGGGAATCTACAATGAGCAGTTCTTC
16,TRBV7-2,few,NA,TRBJ2-2,CASSLAAGRPTGELFF,TGTGCCAGCAGCTTAGCTGCGGGGAGGCCCACCGGGGAGCTGTTTTTT
15,TRBV7-9,few,TRBD1,TRBJ2-7,CASSLDDREYYEQYF,TGTGCCAGCAGCTTAGATGACAGGGAATACTACGAGCAGTACTTC
13,TRBV5-4,few,NA,TRBJ1-1,CASSLQLDTEAFF,TGTGCCAGCAGCTTACAGTTGGACACTGAAGCTTTCTTT
14,TRBV11-2,NA,NA,TRBJ1-5,CASSTRGSNQPQHF,TGTGCCAGCAGCACCAGGGGTAGCAATCAGCCCCAGCATTTT
16,TRBV15,many,TRBD1,TRBJ2-7,CATSRALGTGMYEQYF,TGTGCCACCAGCAGGGCTCTGGGGACAGGGATGTACGAGCAGTACTTC
13,TRBV6-1,NA,TRBD1,TRBJ1-5,CASLAGGNQPQHF,TGTGCCAGCCTTGCAGGGGGGAATCAGCCCCAGCATTTT
13,TRBV7-7,NA,TRBD1,TRBJ2-7,CASSLGQGGEQYF,TGTGCCAGCAGCCTAGGACAGGGTGGCGAGCAGTACTTC
11,TRBV7-9,few,NA,TRBJ2-7,CASSVSYEQYF,TGTGCCAGCAGCGTATCCTACGAGCAGTACTTC
17,TRBV19,NA,TRBD2,TRBJ2-7,CASSTGRGRDIRYEQYF,TGTGCCAGTAGTACGGGGCGGGGGAGAGACATACGCTACGAGCAGTACTTC
14,TRBV30,NA,NA,TRBJ1-2,CAWSVSRQGNGYTF,TGTGCCTGGAGTGTATCGAGGCAGGGAAATGGCTACACCTTC
16,TRBV5-1,few,TRBD1,TRBJ2-3,CASSLVGQGYEGTQYF,TGCGCCAGCAGCTTGGTGGGACAGGGGTACGAGGGTACGCAGTATTTT
14,TRBV7-7,NA,TRBD2,TRBJ2-3,CASSLGLAADTQYF,TGTGCCAGCAGCCTAGGACTAGCGGCAGATACGCAGTATTTT
14,TRBV5-1,many,TRBD1,TRBJ2-7,CASSVGTGAAEQYF,TGCGCCAGCAGCGTGGGGACAGGGGCCGCCGAGCAGTACTTC
15,TRBV18,few,NA,TRBJ2-3,CASSPLDSGRDTQYF,TGTGCCAGCTCACCACTAGACTCCGGGAGAGATACGCAGTATTTT
15,TRBV7-2,few,TRBD1,TRBJ2-3,CASSLVGQGVDTQYF,TGTGCCAGCAGCTTAGTCGGTCAGGGGGTTGATACGCAGTATTTT
13,TRBV4-1,few,TRBD1,TRBJ2-4,CASSQTGGNIQYF,TGCGCCAGCAGCCAAACAGGGGGAAACATTCAGTACTTC
13,TRBV4-2,NA,TRBD1,TRBJ1-2,CASSPDRSYGYTF,TGTGCCAGCAGCCCGGACAGGAGCTATGGCTACACCTTC
14,TRBV7-2,NA,TRBD1,TRBJ1-3,CASSFRTGGNTIYF,TGTGCCAGCAGCTTTCGGACAGGGGGAAACACCATATATTTT
14,TRBV30,NA,TRBD1,TRBJ2-6,CAWDRGSGANVLTF,TGTGCCTGGGACAGGGGATCTGGGGCCAACGTCCTGACTTTC
17,TRBV4-1,NA,NA,TRBJ1-6,CASSQDTGSSYNSPLHF,TGCGCCAGCAGCCAAGATACAGGGAGCTCCTATAATTCACCCCTCCACTTT